A selection of T cell receptor beta chains follows, all from one sample in a study of technical replicates of blood from several donors. TCRdb keeps only in-frame clones here, not all; method: immunoSEQ multiplex PCR. This sample has around 69,000 clones, with almost 98% found just once. Sequenced input: T cells isolated from PBMCs. The receptors stem from a human donor in good health. CDR3s leave out the opening cysteine and the closing phenylalanine or tryptophan. Each record gives: V gene, CDR3 protein.

V gene: TRBV6-1; CDR3 protein: ASSSLGQAYEQY
V gene: TRBV5-4; CDR3 protein: ATSLGRNTQY
V gene: TRBV9; CDR3 protein: ASSVASGIGELF
V gene: TRBV29-1; CDR3 protein: SVEEGRGRRYNEQF
V gene: TRBV6-1; CDR3 protein: ASSEPGREDQPQH
V gene: TRBV4-1; CDR3 protein: ASSQGTGGSGNTIY
V gene: TRBV5-6; CDR3 protein: ASSIVWSIEAF
V gene: TRBV4-1; CDR3 protein: ASSQERTGLTDTQY
V gene: TRBV30; CDR3 protein: AWSVGDSNYGYT
V gene: TRBV28; CDR3 protein: ASRGGSPSYEQY
V gene: TRBV29-1; CDR3 protein: SGRQGSLEQY
V gene: TRBV28; CDR3 protein: ASSRRGLHLSYEQY
V gene: TRBV10-1; CDR3 protein: ASSVTGVPYEQY
V gene: TRBV7-9; CDR3 protein: ASSSPWDNGVYEQY
V gene: TRBV11-2; CDR3 protein: ASGLTGGAYEQY
V gene: TRBV7-2; CDR3 protein: ASSRSGNTIY
V gene: TRBV6-1; CDR3 protein: ASSEVGLAGYNEQF
V gene: TRBV10-1; CDR3 protein: ASTDSTSGGYNEQF
V gene: TRBV6-1; CDR3 protein: ASRLYSTYGYT
V gene: TRBV6-5; CDR3 protein: ASRQGIDTDTQY
V gene: TRBV5-1; CDR3 protein: ASSLGTGVAEQY
V gene: TRBV13; CDR3 protein: ASSLWGRVTYNEQF
V gene: TRBV2; CDR3 protein: ASSEAGLSYNEQF
V gene: TRBV5-1; CDR3 protein: ASSLDRGQTEAF
V gene: TRBV29-1; CDR3 protein: SVDVGGTPSYEQY
V gene: TRBV5-1; CDR3 protein: ASSSGLAGQETQY
V gene: TRBV27; CDR3 protein: ASSLSGGRLIGEPF
V gene: TRBV7-3; CDR3 protein: ASSFGLAEETQY
V gene: TRBV9; CDR3 protein: ASSVVPTGGEKLF
V gene: TRBV6-6; CDR3 protein: ASSPGTSLSGEQF
V gene: TRBV18; CDR3 protein: ASSREPGQNQPQH
V gene: TRBV25-1; CDR3 protein: ASSPPGRAFEQF
V gene: TRBV9; CDR3 protein: ASSVQTGTGEYTEAF
V gene: TRBV28; CDR3 protein: ASRVQGMNTEAF
V gene: TRBV28; CDR3 protein: ASSLYIREAF
V gene: TRBV6-1; CDR3 protein: ASKGQNTDTQY
V gene: TRBV6-5; CDR3 protein: ASSYEGQGGGETQY
V gene: TRBV2; CDR3 protein: ASIAGGSSNTEAF
V gene: TRBV18; CDR3 protein: ASSPDWGVLSEQF
V gene: TRBV9; CDR3 protein: ASSVGLAGGPQF
V gene: TRBV28; CDR3 protein: ASSLGLSGTEAF
V gene: TRBV27; CDR3 protein: ASSLPGTGIHEQY
V gene: TRBV5-1; CDR3 protein: ASSQEAGTANYGYT
V gene: TRBV28; CDR3 protein: ASSRRTASTDTQY
V gene: TRBV7-7; CDR3 protein: ASSLELFGELF
V gene: TRBV2; CDR3 protein: ASREVAGRDNEQF
V gene: TRBV19; CDR3 protein: ASSNSDRSYEKLF
V gene: TRBV5-1; CDR3 protein: ASSRLGTGTQY
V gene: TRBV19; CDR3 protein: ASSGLTGSTYEQY
V gene: TRBV7-9; CDR3 protein: ASSASPRGGYT
V gene: TRBV5-1; CDR3 protein: ASSAQGADTEAF
V gene: TRBV4-1; CDR3 protein: ASSQGAASGSYNEQF
V gene: TRBV19; CDR3 protein: ASGRRADYLNTEAF
V gene: TRBV5-1; CDR3 protein: ASSRDSSYNSPLH